This entry describes one TCR beta chain. Antigen: not known. This specimen comes from a study of T cell repertoires in cytomegalovirus infection. TCRdb used MiXCR to reprocess the reads, holding one entry per CDR3 protein. The sample contains fewer than 70,000 distinct CDR3 sequences, about 30% of which appear only once. V was clipped by 5 bases and J by 1 base; unmatched bases: 11. The CDR3 has 16 amino acids. Germline loops: CDR1 MDHEN, CDR2 SYDVKM. The chain employs TRBV28 and TRBJ2-7, with 7 bases aligning to TRBD1. This sequence was found in a human donor in good health (CMV status not recorded). Some clones in this sample may be carry-over from other donors' samples. The input for sequencing was CD8+ T cells from cultured PBMCs, taken from culture after CMV antigen stimulation. The CDR3 loop is CASSPPGQVTSYEQYF. As DNA, the CDR3 is TGTGCCAGCAGTCCCCCCGGACAGGTGACTTCCTACGAGCAGTACTTC.